This TCR beta chain originates from a study of blood T cell repertoires in COVID-19. About the study: Both acute and convalescent COVID-19 samples were obtained from the United States, Italy and Spain. T cells, B-cell-depleted T cells, or PBMCs provided the cDNA or gDNA that served as material.

The CDR3 contains 13 residues. Germline CDR1 SGDLS, CDR2 YYNGEE. Study processing details: Estimated nucleated cell counts came from reference gene primer amplification. The assay was immunoSEQ multiplex PCR, and TCRdb's table has in-frame clones only and misses some. V and J calls and clone size are as listed in that table; D and trimming were resolved from the DNA. The table shows about 72,000 clones, with approximately 80% occurring only once. About this clone: One end of the junction fails to match germline, which may point to a read error.

This TCR came from a man aged 60 to 69 with acute or convalescent COVID-19. The chain uses TRBV9 and TRBJ2-5, with 7 nucleotides matching TRBD2. Sequenced sample: peripheral blood. The CDR3 protein is CASSGSGRETQYF. The CDR3 DNA is TGTGCCAGTAGCGGGTCCGGTCGAGAGACCCAGTACTTC.